The present entry profiles one TCR beta chain with its context. The target antigen is unknown. 5' RACE with UMI labels generated the TRB cDNA libraries. TCRdb reprocessed the 5' RACE reads; each CDR3 protein has one entry and no DNA is given. The sample has about 23,000 distinct CDR3 sequences. This entry is derived from a study of CXCR3-negative and CXCR3-positive naive CD8 T cells. About the study: Approximately 140 million TRB reads were obtained in total, which works out to about 1.5 +/- 0.3 million per library. The study's findings and limits: The study found that naive CXCR3-negative and CXCR3-positive cells shared TRBV-TRBJ usage, while memory cells differed. Relative to memory CD8+ cells, whose diversity was much lower, both naive subsets had comparably high diversity. Comparison of naive subsets found surface CD5 to be comparable, and TCR strength was inferred on the basis of TRB CDR3 properties.

CDR1 and CDR2 from the germline V gene are LNHDA and SQIVND (reference sequence). The CDR3 covers 14 residues. The chain employs TRBV19 and TRBJ2-1. The clonotype originates from a human donor in good health. Some clones in this sample may be carry-over from other donors' samples. The material sequenced was memory CD8+ T cells from blood. CDR3 residues: CASSIGHLYNEQFF.